The source of this TCR beta chain is a study of blood T cell repertoires in COVID-19. Turning to the study itself: Specimens from acute and convalescent COVID-19 originated in the United States, Italy and Spain. The cDNA or gDNA used as material had been derived from T cells, B-cell-depleted T cells, or PBMCs.

In the original processing: Nucleated cell counts were estimated from reference gene primer amplification. Sequencing used immunoSEQ multiplex PCR; TCRdb keeps in-frame clones, though not all of them. D and trimming were read from the DNA, whereas the V and J calls and clone size are those reported in that table. The table lists about 180,000 clones, about 91% of them singletons. Germline V gene sequence: CDR1 LGHDT, CDR2 YNNKEL (reference sequence). This CDR3 region has 15 residues. V shed 3 bases, J shed 6 bases, and the junction held 9 bases outside the gene matches. Sequenced material: peripheral blood. The clonotype originates from a woman aged 45-59 years with acute or convalescent COVID-19. The V gene is TRBV3-1 (or the pseudogene TRBV3-2), the J gene TRBJ2-5; 8 positions agree with TRBD2. The CDR3 reads CASSHEIAGIKTQYF. CDR3 coding DNA: TGTGCCAGCAGCCATGAAATAGCGGGAATAAAGACCCAGTACTTC.